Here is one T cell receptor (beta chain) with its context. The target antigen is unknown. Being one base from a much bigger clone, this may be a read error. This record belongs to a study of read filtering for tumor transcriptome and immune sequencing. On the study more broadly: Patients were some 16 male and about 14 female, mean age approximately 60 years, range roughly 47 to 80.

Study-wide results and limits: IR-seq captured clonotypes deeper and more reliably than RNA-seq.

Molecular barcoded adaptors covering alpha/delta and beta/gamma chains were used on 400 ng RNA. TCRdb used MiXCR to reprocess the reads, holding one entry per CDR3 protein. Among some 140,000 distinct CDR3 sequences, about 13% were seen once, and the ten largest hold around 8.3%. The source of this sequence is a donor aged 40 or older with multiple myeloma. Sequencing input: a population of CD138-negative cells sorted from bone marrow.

This CDR3 is CASGLSLASGTQYF. In nucleotides, the CDR3 is TGTGCTAGTGGTTTGAGCTTAGCAAGTGGGACCCAGTACTTC. The V call is TRBV12-5, the J call TRBJ2-5; D gene uncertain. Trimming took off 2 bases at V and 7 bases at J, with 14 bases between the two ends. Germline V lookup: CDR1 LGHNT, CDR2 FRNRAP. The CDR3 runs to 14 residues.